The rows below give T cell receptor beta chains drawn from one sample of a study of early T cells in non-severe SARS-CoV-2 infection. One entry per CDR3 protein results from TCRdb running MiXCR on the 5' RACE reads. The sample holds around 80,000 distinct CDR3 sequences, approximately 13% seen once. Sequencing was done on a sample of whole blood. These receptor sequences come from an adult who was a healthcare worker with PCR-confirmed SARS-CoV-2 infection or an uninfected control (not recorded which). Each CDR3 is given with its conserved first and last residue. The order of the fields is J gene, V gene, CDR3 length, clone size, D gene, CDR3 DNA, CDR3 protein. D genes are given only for firm matches. Not every row has a clone size; where given, it reads once, few, many or a size class.

>TRBJ2-3|TRBV20-1|13|NA|TRBD1
TGCAGTGCGGGGGACAGAACCTCAGATACGCAGTATTTT
CSAGDRTSDTQYF
>TRBJ2-7|TRBV5-1|14|NA|TRBD1
TGCGCCAGCAGTTATGACAGGGACTCCTACGAGCAGTACTTC
CASSYDRDSYEQYF
>TRBJ2-2|TRBV9|14|NA|NA
TGTGCCAGCAGCGTGGACCTCCACACCGGGGAGCTGTTTTTT
CASSVDLHTGELFF
>TRBJ2-2|TRBV6-1|14|NA|TRBD1
TGTGCCAGCAATCGACAGGGGACGGGCGGGGAGCTGTTTTTT
CASNRQGTGGELFF
>TRBJ2-5|TRBV14|13|few|NA
TGTGCCAGCAGCCAAGACTGGTCAGAGACCCAGTACTTC
CASSQDWSETQYF
>TRBJ2-5|TRBV20-1|19|few|TRBD2
TGCAGTGCTAGATTACTAGCGGGGGCGCGCTATGGTACCCAAGAGACCCAGTACTTC
CSARLLAGARYGTQETQYF
>TRBJ1-2|TRBV3-1|12|few|NA
TGTGCCAGCAGCCAAAACAGGGATGGCTACACCTTC
CASSQNRDGYTF
>TRBJ2-7|TRBV19|16|many|NA
TGTGCCAGTAGTTCGACCGGGACACCCCTGGGGTACGAGCAGTACTTC
CASSSTGTPLGYEQYF
>TRBJ2-7|TRBV6-2/TRBV6-3|16|NA|TRBD2
TGTGCCAGCAGTCCCCAGCGGCGGGGGGGCCGCTACGAGCAGTACTTC
CASSPQRRGGRYEQYF
>TRBJ2-1|TRBV7-2|15|NA|TRBD2
TGTGCCAGCAGCTTGAGCGGGGTCGCTTACAATGAGCAGTTCTTC
CASSLSGVAYNEQFF
>TRBJ2-7|TRBV5-4|14|NA|NA
TGTGCCAGCAGCTTAACAGGGACTCTAACCGAGCAGTACTTC
CASSLTGTLTEQYF
>TRBJ2-3|TRBV9|12|many|NA
TGTGCCAGCAGCCTATTCGGCGGGGAGCAGTATTTT
CASSLFGGEQYF
>TRBJ1-3|TRBV20-1|13|NA|NA
TGCAGTGTACCCCTGGGCTCTGAAAACACCATATATTTT
CSVPLGSENTIYF
>TRBJ2-2|TRBV10-1|15|NA|TRBD2
TGCGCCAGCAGTGAGTCTCCTAGCGGAACCGGGGAGCTGTTTTTT
CASSESPSGTGELFF
>TRBJ2-1|TRBV19|15|NA|NA
TGTGCCAGTAGTATAACAGGGAGATCCTACAATGAGCAGTTCTTC
CASSITGRSYNEQFF
>TRBJ1-4|TRBV10-3|17|few|TRBD1
TGTGCCATCAGTGAGACGGGCAGGGGGCCAACTAATGAAAAACTGTTTTTT
CAISETGRGPTNEKLFF
>TRBJ1-1|TRBV14|18|few|NA
TGTGCCAGCAGCCAAGTAGGTCCTGCCGGGACCATGAACACTGAAGCTTTCTTT
CASSQVGPAGTMNTEAFF
>TRBJ2-7|TRBV5-8|13|NA|TRBD1
TGTGCCAGCCCTCGGACAGGCCCCTACGAGCAGTACTTC
CASPRTGPYEQYF
>TRBJ1-4|TRBV5-6|14|many|TRBD1
TGTGCCAGCAGCTTGAGCCGACAGGGACAAAAACTGTTTTTT
CASSLSRQGQKLFF
>TRBJ1-1|TRBV7-3|14|many|NA
TGTGCCAGCAGCTTACAGGCCCGGGGCACTGAAGCTTTCTTT
CASSLQARGTEAFF
>TRBJ2-1|TRBV20-1|14|many|TRBD2
TGCAGTGCTCACAAGCGGGAGGGCCCAAATGAGCAGTTCTTC
CSAHKREGPNEQFF
>TRBJ1-1|TRBV16|14|few|TRBD1
TGTGCCAGCAGCCCGGGACAGACGAACACTGAAGCTTTCTTT
CASSPGQTNTEAFF